This T cell receptor beta chain was observed in a study of cytomegalovirus exposure and HLA in healthy donors. Study-wide results and caveats: A few chains tied to CMV proved CMV antigen-specific in vitro. In a later analysis, more than 15,000 TCR beta sequences were associated with HLA alleles at 0.05 false discovery rate.

The germline gives CDR1 KGHSH, CDR2 LQKENI. This CDR3 contains 17 residues. Trimming at V came to 0 bases and at J to 2 bases, leaving 9 bases not matched to a gene. Comments on this clone: Its antigen is unknown.

In the PCR, 60 Vbeta and 13 Jbeta primers were used. TCRdb's copy holds only in-frame clones and misses some; the assay was immunoSEQ multiplex PCR. This sample yields roughly 200,000 clones, of which approximately 80% are seen a single time; approximately 2.6% belongs to the top ten. The chain is built from TRBV18 and TRBJ2-5, with 7 bases lining up with TRBD2. The receptor comes from a female donor in good health and CMV-seronegative. The sequenced sample was PBMCs. The CDR3 here is CASSPPPGGGKQETQYF. In DNA form, the CDR3 reads TGTGCCAGCTCACCACCACCAGGCGGGGGTAAACAAGAGACCCAGTACTTC.